This T cell receptor beta chain was sequenced in a study of T-cell reconstitution after alpha-beta-depleted transplantation in children. Study outcomes and limitations: After one year, T-cell counts and TCRbeta diversity mostly came from new T cells. Surviving recipient T cells and intrathymic progenitors accounted for some patients' high TCRbeta diversity at day 60.

A library of TCRbeta sequences, prepared with unique molecular identifiers, was generated. TCRdb redid the calling of the PCR reads with MiXCR, one entry per CDR3 protein. Among some 290,000 distinct CDR3 sequences listed, roughly 21% were seen once. The germline V gene has CDR1 KGHSH and CDR2 LQKENI. V gave up 1 base and J gave up 5 bases, with 14 bases separating them. There are 15 residues in the CDR3. Remarks on this clonotype: No antigen is known for it.

Source: PBMCs, mostly from graft donor cells, taken 180 days after TCRalphabeta/CD19-depleted stem cell transplant. The clonotype was recovered from a male patient younger than 18 who had a stem cell transplant for acute lymphoblastic leukemia, so the T cells may come from the graft donor. The chain uses TRBV18 and TRBJ1-2; perhaps TRBD1 as D (5 bases). CDR3 sequence (DNA): TGTGCCAGCTCACCACGGGCAGGGAAAGAGTATGGCTACACCTTC. Residues: CASSPRAGKEYGYTF. The full variable domain, rest sourced from reference TRBV18 and TRBJ1-2, is NAGVMQNPRHLVRRRGQEARLRCSPMKGHSHVYWYRQLPEEGLKFMVYLQKENIIDESGMPKERFSAEFPKEGPSILRIQQVVRGDSAAYFCASSPRAGKEYGYTFGSGTRLTVV.